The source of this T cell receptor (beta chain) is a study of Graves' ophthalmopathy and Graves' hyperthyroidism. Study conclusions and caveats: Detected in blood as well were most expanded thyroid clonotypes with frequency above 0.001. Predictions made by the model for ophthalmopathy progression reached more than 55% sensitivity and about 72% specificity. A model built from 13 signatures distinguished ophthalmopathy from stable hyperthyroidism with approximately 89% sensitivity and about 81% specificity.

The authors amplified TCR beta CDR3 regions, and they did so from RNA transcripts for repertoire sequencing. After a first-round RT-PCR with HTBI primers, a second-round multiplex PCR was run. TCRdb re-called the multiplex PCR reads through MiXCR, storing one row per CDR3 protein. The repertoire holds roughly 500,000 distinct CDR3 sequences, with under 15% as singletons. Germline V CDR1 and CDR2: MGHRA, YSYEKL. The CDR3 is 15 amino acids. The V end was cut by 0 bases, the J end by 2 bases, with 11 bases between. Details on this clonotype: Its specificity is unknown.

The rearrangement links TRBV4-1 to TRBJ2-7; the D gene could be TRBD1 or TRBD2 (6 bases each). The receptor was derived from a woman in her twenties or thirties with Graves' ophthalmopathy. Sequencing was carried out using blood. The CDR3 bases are TGCGCCAGCAGCCAAGACCCTGGGGGGCCCTACGAGCAGTACTTC. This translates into CASSQDPGGPYEQYF.